The 23 T cell receptor beta chains in this list originate from one sample, sequenced in a study of T cells in localized non-small cell lung cancer. The repertoire was sequenced with immunoSEQ multiplex PCR; TCRdb's copy has only in-frame clones and lacks some. Here the sample spans tens of thousands of clones, 84% being singletons. The material was peripheral blood, obtained before any cancer treatment. The origin of the receptors is a female donor over 55 with stage I lung adenocarcinoma.

The chain uses TRBV20-1 and TRBJ1-1, with D unresolved. V was pared by 6 bases and J by 3 bases, with 8 bases between. CDR1 and CDR2 (germline): DFQATT, SNEGSKA (reference sequence). The CDR3 is made up of 11 amino acids. This CDR3 reads CSASLDTEAFF. CDR3 DNA: TGCAGTGCCAGCCTCGACACTGAAGCTTTCTTT.

V is TRBV5-1 and J is TRBJ1-1; tentative D call: TRBD1 (6 bases). CDR3 length: 14 residues. Germline CDR1 and CDR2: SGHRS and YFSETQ. Trimming left V 4 bases short and J 3 bases short, with 13 bases between. CDR3 bases: TGCGCCAGCAGCCAACAGGGAGCGGACACTGAAGCTTTCTTT. Residues: CASSQQGADTEAFF.

CDR3 sequence (DNA): TGTGCCAGCAGCCCGGACAGGAATTCCTACAATGAGCAGTTCTTC. Translated: CASSPDRNSYNEQFF. The chain carries TRBV5-4 and TRBJ2-1, with TRBD1 matching over 7 bases. The CDR3 covers 15 residues. CDR1 and CDR2 from the germline V gene are SGHNT and YYREEE (reference sequence). V gave up 4 bases and J gave up 1 base; unmatched junction bases: 5.

The chain has TRBV27 and TRBJ2-3; a possible D gene is TRBD1 (5 bases). V was cut by 5 bases and J by 0 bases, with 12 bases left in between. CDR3 length equals 15 residues. CDR1 and CDR2 (germline): MNHEY, SMNVEV (reference sequence). The CDR3 DNA follows: TGTGCCAGCAGTCCGCGCAGGGCTAGCACAGATACGCAGTATTTT. Translated: CASSPRRASTDTQYF.

CDR3 protein: CASRPAGQGRGYSNQPQHF. DNA of the CDR3: TGTGCCAGCAGACCAGCAGGACAGGGTCGGGGATATAGCAATCAGCCCCAGCATTTT. The chain combines TRBV2 with TRBJ1-5; TRBD1 agrees at 8 bases. Germline-derived CDR1 and CDR2 are SNHLY and FYNNEI. V shed 6 bases, J shed 0 bases, and the junction held 16 bases outside the gene matches. This CDR3 has 19 amino acids.

CDR3 amino acids: CASSKTRGLEQYF. The CDR3 bases are TGTGCCAGCAGCAAAACGCGGGGGTTAGAGCAGTACTTC. This chain joins TRBV7-9 and TRBJ2-7; 7 bases agree with TRBD2. This CDR3 contains 13 residues. Germline V CDR1 and CDR2: SEHNR, FQNEAQ (reference sequence). Losses at the gene ends were 5 bases for V and 7 bases for J; bases not matched to a gene: 8.

This sequence joins TRBV9 and TRBJ2-7, with D perhaps given as TRBD1 or TRBD2 (5 bases each). The CDR3 length is 14 residues. The V end was cut by 3 bases, the J end by 2 bases, with 12 bases between. The V gene's germline CDR1 is SGDLS and CDR2 YYNGEE. CDR3 DNA: TGTGCCAGCAGCGAGGGGACCTACCCCTACGAGCAGTACTTC. Translating gives CASSEGTYPYEQYF.

The chain combines TRBV4-1 with TRBJ2-7; D tentatively reads TRBD1 or TRBD2 (6 bases each). The CDR3 loop spans 14 amino acids. Per germline, CDR1 MGHRA and CDR2 YSYEKL. Trimming left V 0 bases short and J 3 bases short, with 9 bases between. CDR3 sequence: CASSQEEGVYEQYF. The CDR3 region has the DNA TGCGCCAGCAGCCAAGAGGAGGGGGTCTACGAGCAGTACTTC.

The rearrangement joins TRBV5-1 to TRBJ1-1, with D unresolved. The CDR3 extends over 13 amino acids. The germline V and J ends were trimmed by 4 bases and 1 base, with 8 bases remaining between them. Germline V lookup: CDR1 SGHRS, CDR2 YFSETQ. DNA for the CDR3: TGCGCCAGCAGCACCCAGGAGAACACTGAAGCTTTCTTT. Residues: CASSTQENTEAFF.

The CDR3 DNA sequence: TGTGCCAGCAGCCTAAGGGGCACAGATAATGAAAAACTGTTTTTT. Residues: CASSLRGTDNEKLFF. The chain combines TRBV7-6 with TRBJ1-4; maybe TRBD1 (5 bases). CDR3 length: 15 amino acids. Germline-derived CDR1 and CDR2 are SGHVS and FNYEAQ. Trimming stripped 5 bases from V and 4 bases from J, with 14 bases between.

The chain couples TRBV29-1 to TRBJ1-1, with D possibly matching TRBD1 (6 bases). CDR1 and CDR2 from the germline V gene are SQVTM and ANQGSEA. The CDR3 totals 13 residues. V gave up 7 bases and J gave up 4 bases, with 16 bases separating them. CDR3: CSARGWDGTEAFF. CDR3 nucleotides: TGCAGCGCCAGGGGTTGGGATGGCACTGAAGCTTTCTTT.

This clone was seen more than once but under ten times. The gene calls are TRBV5-1 and TRBJ1-2; D might be TRBD1 (6 bases). This CDR3 spans 14 amino acids. Germline V lookup: CDR1 SGHRS, CDR2 YFSETQ. V dropped 4 bases and J dropped 4 bases, with 14 bases sitting between them. CDR3 amino acids: CASSPEGGGYGYTF. DNA for the CDR3: TGCGCCAGCAGCCCGGAAGGAGGGGGCTATGGCTACACCTTC.

This chain joins TRBV7-6 and TRBJ1-6; TRBD1 aligns across 7 bases. There are 14 residues in the CDR3. Germline V CDR1 and CDR2: SGHVS, FNYEAQ. V lost 3 bases, J lost 8 bases, and 4 bases stayed unmatched. Here the CDR3 DNA reads TGTGCCAGCAGCTTTAACAGGGGAGATTCACCCCTCCACTTT. It translates to CASSFNRGDSPLHF. Full variable domain (rest looked up from reference TRBV7-6 and TRBJ1-6): GAGVSQSPRYKVTKRGQDVALRCDPISGHVSLYWYRQALGQGPEFLTYFNYEAQQDKSGLPNDRFSAERPEGSISTLTIQRTEQRDSAMYRCASSFNRGDSPLHFGNGTRLTVT.

The rearrangement links TRBV2 to TRBJ1-1, with no clear D. This CDR3 comprises 14 residues. Trimming pared 5 bases from V and 0 bases from J, leaving 10 bases between. The germline gives CDR1 SNHLY, CDR2 FYNNEI. The CDR3 bases are TGTGCCAGCAGTTTGGGTACCTTGAACACTGAAGCTTTCTTT. It codes for CASSLGTLNTEAFF.

This chain uses TRBV6-6 with TRBJ1-2, with D perhaps matching TRBD1 (6 bases). Trimming pared 0 bases from V and 6 bases from J, leaving 14 bases between. The CDR3 covers 15 residues. CDR1 and CDR2 (germline): MNHNY, SVGAGI (reference sequence). CDR3 in amino acids: CASSYSIEGDNGYTF. The CDR3 nucleotides read TGTGCCAGCAGTTACTCGATCGAGGGGGACAATGGCTACACCTTC.

The V and J genes are TRBV9 and TRBJ2-5, with 8 bases identical to TRBD1. This CDR3 has 14 residues. V was pared by 2 bases and J by 5 bases, with 5 bases of the junction left unmatched. Germline lookup yields CDR1 SGDLS and CDR2 YYNGEE. CDR3 DNA: TGTGCCAGCAGCGTCAGGGGGCAATGGGAGACCCAGTACTTC. Protein: CASSVRGQWETQYF.

The CDR3 protein is CASRDIGNYGYTF. CDR3 nucleotide sequence: TGTGCCAGCCGGGACATCGGTAACTATGGCTACACCTTC. The chain combines TRBV5-5 with TRBJ1-2; weak D call: TRBD1 (6 bases). Germline-derived CDR1 and CDR2 are SGHKS and YYEKEE (reference sequence). The CDR3 extends over 13 amino acids. V lost 7 bases and J lost 1, with 11 bases in between.

On this clone itself: Within the sample, other DNA sequences also encode this same CDR3. The J gene is TRBJ1-2, the V gene TRBV6-1; 8 bases align to TRBD1. CDR3 length: 15 residues. Trimming cost V 2 bases and J 2 bases; bases outside gene matches: 4. CDR1 is MNHNS and CDR2 is SASEGT in the germline V gene. The CDR3 region is CASSEWTGPNYGYTF. Written as DNA, the CDR3 is TGTGCCAGCAGTGAATGGACAGGGCCGAACTATGGCTACACCTTC.

The chain couples TRBV9 to TRBJ2-2; no reliable D call. V was shortened by 0 bases and J by 4 bases, with 10 bases between the two germline ends. CDR3 size: 15 residues. In germline, CDR1 is SGDLS, CDR2 YYNGEE. CDR3 sequence reads: CASSVGRVGTGELFF. The CDR3 coding sequence is TGTGCCAGCAGCGTAGGCCGAGTGGGCACCGGGGAGCTGTTTTTT.

CDR3 protein: CASSFPGQLKETQYF. CDR3 DNA: TGTGCCAGCAGCTTTCCGGGACAGCTAAAAGAGACCCAGTACTTC. The rearrangement joins TRBV11-2 to TRBJ2-5, with 7 bases aligning to TRBD1. The germline CDR1 and CDR2 sequences are SGHAT and FQNNGV. With 3 bases clipped from V and 3 bases from J, the junction kept 7 bases outside the gene matches. The CDR3 totals 15 residues.

This clone was recorded many times. This chain joins TRBV6-1 and TRBJ1-5; D remains ambiguous. Germline CDR1 and CDR2: MNHNS and SASEGT. The V end was cut by 4 bases, the J end by 7 bases, with 11 bases between. This CDR3 comprises 13 residues. The CDR3 sequence: CASSGSDRQPQHF. In DNA form, the CDR3 reads TGTGCCAGCAGTGGTTCAGACCGGCAGCCCCAGCATTTT.

This chain joins TRBV7-9 and TRBJ2-7; no firm D call. Germline CDR1 reads SEHNR; CDR2 reads FQNEAQ (reference sequence). Trimming removed 1 base from V and 2 bases from J, with 9 bases in between. The CDR3 spans 14 residues. The CDR3 is CASSLGLQPYEQYF. In DNA form, the CDR3 reads TGTGCCAGCAGCTTAGGGTTACAGCCCTACGAGCAGTACTTC. Filled out from reference TRBV7-9 and TRBJ2-7, the complete variable domain reads DTGVSQNPRHKITKRGQNVTFRCDPISEHNRLYWYRQTLGQGPEFLTYFQNEAQLEKSRLLSDRFSAERPKGSFSTLEIQRTEQGDSAMYLCASSLGLQPYEQYFGPGTRLTVT.

The chain recombines TRBV11-3 with TRBJ2-7; D tentatively reads TRBD1 or TRBD2 (6 bases each). V lost 2 bases, J lost 2 bases, and 13 bases lay in between. The CDR3 covers 15 residues. In germline, CDR1 is SGHNT, CDR2 YENEEA. In DNA, the CDR3 is TGTGCCAGCAGCTTAAGAGGGGGGAGCCCCTACGAGCAGTACTTC. This sequence encodes CASSLRGGSPYEQYF.